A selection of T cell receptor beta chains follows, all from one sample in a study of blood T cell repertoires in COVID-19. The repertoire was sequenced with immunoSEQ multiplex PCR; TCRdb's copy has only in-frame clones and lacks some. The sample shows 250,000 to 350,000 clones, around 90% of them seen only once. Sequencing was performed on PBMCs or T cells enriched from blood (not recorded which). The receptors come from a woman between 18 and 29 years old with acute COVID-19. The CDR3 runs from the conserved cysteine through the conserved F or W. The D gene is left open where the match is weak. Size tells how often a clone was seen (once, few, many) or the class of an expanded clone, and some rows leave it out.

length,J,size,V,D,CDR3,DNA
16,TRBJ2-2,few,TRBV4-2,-,CASSPEEADNTGELFF,TGTGCCAGCAGCCCCGAAGAGGCAGATAACACCGGGGAGCTGTTTTTT
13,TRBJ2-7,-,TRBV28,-,CASNSGTFYEQYF,TGTGCCAGCAATAGCGGAACTTTCTACGAGCAGTACTTC
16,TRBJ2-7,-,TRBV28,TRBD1,CASSNTQGAETYEQYF,TGTGCCAGCAGTAACACCCAGGGGGCTGAGACCTACGAGCAGTACTTC
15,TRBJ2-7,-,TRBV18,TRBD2,CASSPVAGGEVEQYF,TGTGCCAGCTCACCGGTAGCGGGAGGAGAAGTCGAGCAGTACTTC
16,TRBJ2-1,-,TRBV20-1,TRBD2,CSASRRTSGTYNEQFF,TGCAGTGCTAGTCGCCGGACTAGCGGGACCTACAATGAGCAGTTCTTC
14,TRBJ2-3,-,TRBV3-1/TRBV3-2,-,CASSQDEKLGTQYF,TGTGCCAGCAGCCAAGATGAAAAGCTTGGTACGCAGTATTTT
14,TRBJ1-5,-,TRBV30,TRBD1,CAWGKQGVNQPQHF,TGTGCCTGGGGGAAACAGGGGGTTAATCAGCCCCAGCATTTT
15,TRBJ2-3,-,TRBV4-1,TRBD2,CASSQTSGSTDTQYF,TGCGCCAGCAGCCAAACTAGCGGGAGCACAGATACGCAGTATTTT
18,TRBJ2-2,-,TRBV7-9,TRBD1,CASSLRTGGLWNTGELFF,TGTGCCAGCAGCTTACGGACAGGGGGCCTTTGGAACACCGGGGAGCTGTTTTTT
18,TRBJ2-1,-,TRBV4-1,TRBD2,CASSQDSAASGGIKEQFF,TGCGCCAGCAGCCAAGATTCGGCGGCTAGCGGGGGGATAAAGGAGCAGTTCTTC
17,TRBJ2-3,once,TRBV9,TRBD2,CASSRGGLAGNKDTQYF,TGTGCCAGCAGCCGAGGAGGACTAGCGGGAAATAAAGATACGCAGTATTTT
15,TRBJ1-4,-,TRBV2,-,CASSSQGTPNEKLFF,TGTGCCAGCAGTAGTCAGGGAACCCCTAATGAAAAACTGTTTTTT
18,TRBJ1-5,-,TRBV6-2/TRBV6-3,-,CASSYSRAAVGSNQPQHF,TGTGCCAGCAGTTACTCGAGGGCGGCAGTGGGTAGCAATCAGCCCCAGCATTTT
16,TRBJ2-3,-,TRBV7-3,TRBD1,CASSLRAQGTTDTQYF,TGTGCCAGCAGCTTAAGGGCACAGGGGACCACAGATACGCAGTATTTT
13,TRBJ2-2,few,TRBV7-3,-,CASSFTGTGELFF,TGTGCCAGCAGCTTCACAGGGACCGGGGAGCTGTTTTTT
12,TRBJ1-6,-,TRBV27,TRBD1,CASRTGEAPLHF,TGTGCCAGCAGAACAGGGGAGGCACCCCTCCACTTT
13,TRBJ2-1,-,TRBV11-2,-,CASSVPPGNEQFF,TGTGCCAGCAGCGTGCCCCCCGGCAATGAGCAGTTCTTC
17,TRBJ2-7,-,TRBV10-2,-,CASSESIGGGIAYEQYF,TGCGCCAGCAGTGAGTCGATAGGAGGCGGGATAGCCTACGAGCAGTACTTC
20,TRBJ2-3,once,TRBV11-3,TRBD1,CASRDGQGERNGLGTDTQYF,TGTGCCAGCAGGGACGGACAGGGGGAAAGAAACGGCTTGGGCACAGATACGCAGTATTTT
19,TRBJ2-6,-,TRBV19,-,CASNELLDWGDAGANVLTF,TGTGCCAGTAATGAGCTCTTAGACTGGGGAGACGCTGGGGCCAACGTCCTGACTTTC
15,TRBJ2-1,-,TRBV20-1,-,CSASIAHSSYNEQFF,TGCAGTGCTAGTATAGCGCACAGCTCCTACAATGAGCAGTTCTTC
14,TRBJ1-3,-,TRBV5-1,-,CASSYDGAGNTIYF,TGCGCCAGCAGCTATGACGGGGCTGGAAACACCATATATTTT
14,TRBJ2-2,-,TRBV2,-,CASRPATGTGELFF,TGTGCCAGCAGGCCAGCTACAGGGACCGGGGAGCTGTTTTTT
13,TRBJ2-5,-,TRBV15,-,CATSRDRGETQYF,TGTGCCACCAGCAGAGATCGGGGGGAGACCCAGTACTTC